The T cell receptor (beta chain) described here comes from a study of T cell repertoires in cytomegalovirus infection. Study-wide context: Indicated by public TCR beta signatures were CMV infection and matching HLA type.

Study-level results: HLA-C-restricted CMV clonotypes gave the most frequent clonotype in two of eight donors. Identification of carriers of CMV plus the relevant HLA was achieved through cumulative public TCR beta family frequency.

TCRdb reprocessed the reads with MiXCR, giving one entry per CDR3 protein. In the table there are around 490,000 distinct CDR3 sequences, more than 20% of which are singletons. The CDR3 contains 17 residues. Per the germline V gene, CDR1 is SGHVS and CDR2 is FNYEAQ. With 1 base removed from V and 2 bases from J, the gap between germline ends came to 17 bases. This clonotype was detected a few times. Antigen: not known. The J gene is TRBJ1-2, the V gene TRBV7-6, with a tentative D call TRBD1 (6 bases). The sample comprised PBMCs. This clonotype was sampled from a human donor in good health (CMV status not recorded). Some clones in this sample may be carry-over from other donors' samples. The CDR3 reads CASSLGDTEGFNYGYTF. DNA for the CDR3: TGTGCCAGCAGCTTAGGGGACACCGAGGGGTTCAACTATGGCTACACCTTC.